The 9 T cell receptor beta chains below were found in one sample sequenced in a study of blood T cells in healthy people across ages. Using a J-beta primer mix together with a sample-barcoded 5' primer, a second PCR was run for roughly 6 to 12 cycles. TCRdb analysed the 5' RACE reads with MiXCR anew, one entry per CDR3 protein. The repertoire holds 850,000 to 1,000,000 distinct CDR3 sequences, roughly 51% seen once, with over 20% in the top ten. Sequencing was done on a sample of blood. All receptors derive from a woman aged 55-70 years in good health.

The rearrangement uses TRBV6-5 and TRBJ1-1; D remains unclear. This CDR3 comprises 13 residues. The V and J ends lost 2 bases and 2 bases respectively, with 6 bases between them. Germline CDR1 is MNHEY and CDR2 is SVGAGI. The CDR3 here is CASSYRVNTEAFF. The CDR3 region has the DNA TGTGCCAGCAGTTACAGGGTAAACACTGAAGCTTTCTTT.

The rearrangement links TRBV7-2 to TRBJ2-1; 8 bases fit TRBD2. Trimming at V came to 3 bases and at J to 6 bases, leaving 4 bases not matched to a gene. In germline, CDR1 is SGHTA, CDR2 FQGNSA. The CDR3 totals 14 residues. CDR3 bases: TGTGCCAGCAGCTTCGGGCGGGAGGTCAATGAGCAGTTCTTC. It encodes CASSFGREVNEQFF. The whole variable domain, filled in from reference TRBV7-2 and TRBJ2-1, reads GAGVSQSPSNKVTEKGKDVELRCDPISGHTALYWYRQSLGQGLEFLIYFQGNSAPDKSGLPSDRFSAERTGGSVSTLTIQRTQQEDSAVYLCASSFGREVNEQFFGPGTRLTVL.

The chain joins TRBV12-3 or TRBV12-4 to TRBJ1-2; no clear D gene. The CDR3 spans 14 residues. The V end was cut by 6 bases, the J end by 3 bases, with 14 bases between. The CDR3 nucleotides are TGTGCCAGCAGAGAAACAAGAAACTACTATGGCTACACCTTC. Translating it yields CASRETRNYYGYTF.

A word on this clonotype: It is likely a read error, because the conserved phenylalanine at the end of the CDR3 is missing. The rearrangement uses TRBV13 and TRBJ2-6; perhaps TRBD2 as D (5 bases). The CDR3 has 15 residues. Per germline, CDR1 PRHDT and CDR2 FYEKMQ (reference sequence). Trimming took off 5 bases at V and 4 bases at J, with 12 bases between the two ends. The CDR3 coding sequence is TGTGCCAGCAGCAAAAGGAGGAAGGGGGCCAACGTCCTGACTGTC. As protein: CASSKRRKGANVLTV.

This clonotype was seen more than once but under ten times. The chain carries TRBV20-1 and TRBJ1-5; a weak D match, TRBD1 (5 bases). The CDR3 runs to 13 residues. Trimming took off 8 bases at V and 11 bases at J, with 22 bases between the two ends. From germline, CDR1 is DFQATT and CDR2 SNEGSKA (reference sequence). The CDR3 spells CSQGYRGGHAQHF. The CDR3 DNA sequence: TGCAGTCAGGGCTATCGGGGGGGTCATGCCCAGCATTTT.

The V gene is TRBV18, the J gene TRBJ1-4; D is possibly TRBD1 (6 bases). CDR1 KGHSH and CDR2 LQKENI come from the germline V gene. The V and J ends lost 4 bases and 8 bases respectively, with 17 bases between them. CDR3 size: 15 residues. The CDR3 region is CASSLEQGSPEKLFF. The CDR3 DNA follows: TGTGCCAGCTCACTAGAACAGGGAAGTCCCGAAAAACTGTTTTTT. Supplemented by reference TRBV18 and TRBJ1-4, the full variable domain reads NAGVMQNPRHLVRRRGQEARLRCSPMKGHSHVYWYRQLPEEGLKFMVYLQKENIIDESGMPKERFSAEFPKEGPSILRIQQVVRGDSAAYFCASSLEQGSPEKLFFGSGTQLSVL.

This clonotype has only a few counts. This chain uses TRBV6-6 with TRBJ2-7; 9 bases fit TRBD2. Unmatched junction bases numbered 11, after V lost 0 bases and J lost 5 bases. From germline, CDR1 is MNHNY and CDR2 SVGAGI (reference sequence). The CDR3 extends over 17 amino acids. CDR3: CASSYSGGGVLFHEQYF. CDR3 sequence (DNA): TGTGCCAGCAGTTACTCCGGCGGGGGGGTTCTTTTCCACGAGCAGTACTTC.

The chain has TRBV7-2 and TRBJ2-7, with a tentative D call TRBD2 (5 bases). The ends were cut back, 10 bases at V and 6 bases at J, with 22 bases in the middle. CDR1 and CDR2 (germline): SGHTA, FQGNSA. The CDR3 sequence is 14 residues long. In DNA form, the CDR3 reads TGTGCCACCGGTGGGGTTGGTTTACGGGGCGAGCAGTACTTC. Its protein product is CATGGVGLRGEQYF.

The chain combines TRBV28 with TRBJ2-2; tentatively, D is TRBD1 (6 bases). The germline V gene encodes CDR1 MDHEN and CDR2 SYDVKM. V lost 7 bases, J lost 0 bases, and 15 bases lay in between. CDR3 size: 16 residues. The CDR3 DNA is TGTGCCAGCACAATTCTGGGGGCAGCGAACACCGGGGAGCTGTTTTTT. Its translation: CASTILGAANTGELFF.